This T cell receptor (beta chain) was identified in a study of cytomegalovirus exposure and HLA in healthy donors. Study-level information: As an earlier analysis found, around 200 million T cells yielded about 100 million unique TCR beta sequences.

The PCR had 60 Vbeta and 13 Jbeta primers. Here immunoSEQ multiplex PCR was the method, and the copy in TCRdb shows in-frame clones only, minus some. Among roughly 150,000 clones listed, 70% to 90% were seen once. This clone was recorded a few times. Its antigen remains unidentified. The V gene's germline CDR1 is SGHDT and CDR2 YYEEEE. Trimming left V 0 bases short and J 3 bases short, with 10 bases between. The CDR3 extends over 15 amino acids. Overall study findings and caveats: Among TCR beta chains, those listed as cytomegalovirus-associated numbered about 150. Across HLA loci, a later analysis found differing TCR association rates, with DRB1 most and HLA-C fewest.

The sample was PBMCs. The clonotype was recovered from a man aged 25-45 years in good health and CMV-seropositive. This chain uses TRBV5-6 with TRBJ1-5; TRBD1 might be the D (5 bases). Here the CDR3 reads CASSLGGHLNQPQHF. As DNA, the CDR3 is TGTGCCAGCAGCTTGGGAGGACATCTCAATCAGCCCCAGCATTTT.